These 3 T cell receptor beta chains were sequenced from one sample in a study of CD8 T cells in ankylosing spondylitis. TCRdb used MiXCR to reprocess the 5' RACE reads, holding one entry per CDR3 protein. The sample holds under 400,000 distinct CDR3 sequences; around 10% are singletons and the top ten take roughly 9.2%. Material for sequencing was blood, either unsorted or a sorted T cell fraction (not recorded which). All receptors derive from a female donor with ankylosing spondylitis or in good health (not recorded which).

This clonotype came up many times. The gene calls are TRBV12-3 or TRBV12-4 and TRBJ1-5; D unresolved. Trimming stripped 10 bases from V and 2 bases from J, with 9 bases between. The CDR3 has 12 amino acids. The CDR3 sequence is CATGLGNQPQHF. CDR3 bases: TGTGCCACCGGGTTGGGCAATCAGCCCCAGCATTTT.

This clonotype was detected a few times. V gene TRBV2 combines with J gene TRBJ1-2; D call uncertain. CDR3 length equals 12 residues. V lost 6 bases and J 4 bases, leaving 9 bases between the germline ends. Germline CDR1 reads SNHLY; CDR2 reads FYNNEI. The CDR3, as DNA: TGTGCCAGCAGAGGCCGGGGCTATGGCTACACCTTC. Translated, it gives CASRGRGYGYTF.

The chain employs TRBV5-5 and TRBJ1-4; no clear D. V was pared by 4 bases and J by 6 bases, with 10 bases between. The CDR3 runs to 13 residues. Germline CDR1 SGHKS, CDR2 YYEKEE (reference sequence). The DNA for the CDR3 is TGTGCCAGCAGCCCATTTGGGGATGAAAAACTGTTTTTT. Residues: CASSPFGDEKLFF.